These T cell receptor beta chains were read from a single sample in a study of Ad26.COV2.S vaccination and SARS-CoV-2 variants. Measured with immunoSEQ multiplex PCR; TCRdb has only the in-frame clones, and not every one. Here the sample spans a few hundred thousand clones, under 90% being singletons. This specimen consisted of peripheral blood, obtained in a trial of Ad26.COV2.S vaccine versus placebo. All receptors come from a person between 18 and 65 years old who received the Ad26.COV2.S COVID-19 vaccine or a placebo. The CDR3 runs from the conserved cysteine through the conserved F or W. The D gene is left open where the match is weak. Where a row states a size, it is once, few, many or the class of an expanded clone; other rows omit it.

clone_size d_call j_call v_call cdr3_nt cdr3_aa
- TRBD1 TRBJ1-1 TRBV5-1 TGCGCCAGCAGCTTGGTAGGTCCACAGGGGGTGAGCACTGAAGCTTTCTTT CASSLVGPQGVSTEAFF
- - TRBJ2-3 TRBV28 TGTGCCAGCAGTTTGGACGGAAGCACAGATACGCAGTATTTT CASSLDGSTDTQYF
- TRBD2 TRBJ2-5 TRBV2 TGTGCCAGCAGCGGCATGACTAGCGGGTCGTTCGACCAAGAGACCCAGTACTTC CASSGMTSGSFDQETQYF
- TRBD1 TRBJ2-4 TRBV2 TGTGCCAGCGACAGGGCAAGTGGCAAAAACATTCAGTACTTC CASDRASGKNIQYF
- - TRBJ1-2 TRBV19 TGTGCCAGTAGTATGGGGCTCGGTTTTCTTAACTATGGCTACACCTTC CASSMGLGFLNYGYTF
- - TRBJ1-2 TRBV7-2 TGTGCCAGCAACCTGGACACCGATACCGCCCGTGTCTATGGCTACACCTTC CASNLDTDTARVYGYTF
- - TRBJ2-3 TRBV18 TGTGCCAGCTCACCGCGGGACAGAAACACAGATACGCAGTATTTT CASSPRDRNTDTQYF
- TRBD1 TRBJ1-5 TRBV6-2/TRBV6-3 TGTGCCAGCAGTGTGACAGGGCTGGGCAATCAGCCCCAGCATTTT CASSVTGLGNQPQHF
- - TRBJ1-1 TRBV7-2 TGTGCCAGCAGCTTGTACAGGGCCGCGAGCACTGAAGCTTTCTTT CASSLYRAASTEAFF
- - TRBJ2-6 TRBV14 TGTGCCAGCAGCCTCCGTAGCGGGGCCAACGTCCTGACTTTC CASSLRSGANVLTF
- - TRBJ1-5 TRBV19 TGTGCCAGTAGTACGGGATCCTATAGCAATCAGCCCCAGCATTTT CASSTGSYSNQPQHF
- - TRBJ1-1 TRBV18 TGTGCCAGCTCAGGCCTCTTGGGTCCCGGCCCCTCCGAAGCTTTCTTT CASSGLLGPGPSEAFF
- - TRBJ2-5 TRBV19 TGTGCCAGTAGTATAGCGACTTTGGAGACCCAGTACTTC CASSIATLETQYF
- TRBD1 TRBJ1-1 TRBV12-3/TRBV12-4 TGTGCCAGCAGTGACAGGGGGGCCGGTGAAGCTTTCTTT CASSDRGAGEAFF
- TRBD1 TRBJ1-1 TRBV25-1 TGTGCCAGCAGTGAACCGGGACAGGGGTATGTTGAAGCTTTCTTT CASSEPGQGYVEAFF
once TRBD2 TRBJ2-1 TRBV6-6 TGTGCCAGCAGGCCCCTAGCGGGGTCTTTGTATGAGCAGTTCTTC CASRPLAGSLYEQFF
- TRBD1 TRBJ1-5 TRBV6-2/TRBV6-3 TGTGCCAGCAGTCCCCTACCCCCAGGGGGTTACTACTATAGCAATCAGCCCCAGCATTTT CASSPLPPGGYYYSNQPQHF
- - TRBJ2-1 TRBV4-1 TGCGCCAGCAGCCAAGTGGGGACCAGCTGGCGGTTCTTC CASSQVGTSWRFF
- - TRBJ1-1 TRBV3-1/TRBV3-2 TGTGCCAGCAGCCAAGTCGAAGGGAACACTGAAGCTTTCTTT CASSQVEGNTEAFF
- - TRBJ1-1 TRBV5-6 TGTGCCAGCAGCTTCCCCACTAGCATGAACACTGAAGCTTTCTTT CASSFPTSMNTEAFF
- TRBD2 TRBJ2-1 TRBV4-1 TGCGCCAGCAGCCGCGAAACAAGGACTAGCGGAAACAATGAGCAGTTCTTC CASSRETRTSGNNEQFF
- - TRBJ2-5 TRBV7-2 TGTGCCAGCACCCGGCCGGCGGAGACCCAGTACTTC CASTRPAETQYF
- TRBD1 TRBJ1-5 TRBV7-9 TGTGCCAGCAGCTTAGGGAATATCCAGGGGGCTCTTATTCAGCCCCAGCATTTT CASSLGNIQGALIQPQHF
- - TRBJ2-7 TRBV21-1 TGTGCCAGCAGCATTGGGACTAGCGGGGGGCCGATTAGCTCCTACGAGCAGTACTTC CASSIGTSGGPISSYEQYF
- - TRBJ2-3 TRBV20-1 TGCAGTGCTTTGGGAGAGGCGCAGTATTTT CSALGEAQYF
- TRBD2 TRBJ2-1 TRBV6-2/TRBV6-3 TGTGCCAGCAGTTACTCCGGGGGGTGGTACAATGAGCAGTTCTTC CASSYSGGWYNEQFF
once TRBD1 TRBJ2-5 TRBV5-5 TGTGCCAGCACAGGGGGCGCGAGTCAAGAGACCCAGTACTTC CASTGGASQETQYF
once - TRBJ1-3 TRBV10-3 TGTGCCATCAGTTACACCTACCACTCTGGAAACACCATATATTTT CAISYTYHSGNTIYF
- - TRBJ1-5 TRBV4-1 TGCGCCAGCAGCCTAAGCGTCCGAGGGCCAATTCAGCCCCAGCATTTT CASSLSVRGPIQPQHF
- - TRBJ1-1 TRBV5-8 TGTGCCAGCAGCTTACTGTGGGATGACACTGAAGCTTTCTTT CASSLLWDDTEAFF